Only a few counts were recorded for the clone carrying this TCR beta chain. The antigen is unknown. The PCR contained 60 Vbeta and 13 Jbeta primers. The method was immunoSEQ multiplex PCR; TCRdb's version includes in-frame clones alone and lacks a portion of them. The table lists 130,000 to 150,000 clones, about 70% of them singletons. This sample is drawn from a study of cytomegalovirus exposure and HLA in healthy donors. Regarding the study as a whole: The classifier reportedly diagnosed cytomegalovirus status with high sensitivity and specificity. The authors considered a cluster of highly shared sequence variants likely to be a sequencing artifact. In a later analysis, V- and J-gene trimming of beta chains associated with a DCLRE1C missense variant, replicated independently. The investigators catalogued some 150 TCR beta chains as cytomegalovirus-associated.

The CDR3 has 13 amino acids. The V gene's germline CDR1 is SGHRS and CDR2 YFSETQ. Trimming took 3 bases from V and 3 from J; bases not matched to a gene: 2. V and J are TRBV5-1 and TRBJ2-5, with TRBD1 matching 7 bases. The TCR comes from a man aged 60 to 75 in good health and CMV-seronegative. Sequenced: PBMCs. The CDR3 coding sequence is TGCGCCAGCAGCTGGGACAGCGAAGAGACCCAGTACTTC. The encoded protein is CASSWDSEETQYF.